These T cell receptor beta chains were read from a single sample in a study of cytomegalovirus exposure and HLA in healthy donors. This table comes from immunoSEQ multiplex PCR, and its TCRdb copy is limited to in-frame clones, with some not included. Altogether over 120,000 clones are present, about 80% being singletons, with the ten largest covering approximately 1.5%. Specimen: PBMCs. The receptors stem from a man aged 25-45 years in good health and CMV-seropositive. Each CDR3 is given with its conserved first and last residue. D genes are given only for firm matches. The size of a clone is reported for some rows only, either as once, few or many, or as a class for expanded clones.

d_call	v_call	j_call	clone_size	cdr3_nt	cdr3_aa
-	TRBV27	TRBJ2-1	-	TGTGCCAGCAGTTTACTGGCTAGCCCCCCTCATGAGCAGTTCTTC	CASSLLASPPHEQFF
-	TRBV5-1	TRBJ2-1	-	TGCGCCAGCAGCTGGGCGCACAACCAGTTCTTC	CASSWAHNQFF
TRBD1	TRBV19	TRBJ2-3	-	TGTGCCAGTAGCGCACAGGGGGCCTCCTTCACAGATACGCAGTATTTT	CASSAQGASFTDTQYF
-	TRBV2	TRBJ2-5	-	TGTGCCGGCCCAGTCATCCGAGGCAGTAGGCTGGAGACCCAGTACTTC	CAGPVIRGSRLETQYF
TRBD1	TRBV25-1	TRBJ2-2	-	TGTGCCAGCAGTGAGGACAGGTTGAACACCGGGGAGCTGTTTTTT	CASSEDRLNTGELFF
TRBD1	TRBV12-5	TRBJ1-1	-	TGTGCTAGTGGGCGGGACAGACCTCTCACTGAAGCTTTCTTT	CASGRDRPLTEAFF
-	TRBV6-6	TRBJ2-7	-	TGTGCCAGCAGCCCAAGGAGGGAGTACGAGCAGTACTTC	CASSPRREYEQYF
-	TRBV11-3	TRBJ2-5	-	TGTGCCAGCAGCTTGCGAGTCCAAGAGACCCAGTACTTC	CASSLRVQETQYF
TRBD1	TRBV2	TRBJ2-7	-	TGTGCCAGCAGTGAGGGACAGGCCCTTTCCTACGAGCAGTACTTC	CASSEGQALSYEQYF
TRBD1	TRBV7-9	TRBJ2-7	once	TGTGCCAGCAGCCCCCTGGACAGGGGAGGTTACGAGCAGTACTTC	CASSPLDRGGYEQYF
-	TRBV11-2	TRBJ1-6	-	TGTGCCAGCAGCGAGTCAGGGTCTTCACCCCTCCACTTT	CASSESGSSPLHF
-	TRBV28	TRBJ2-2	once	TGTGCCAGCAGCACAGGGTTCTCCGGGGAGCTGTTTTTT	CASSTGFSGELFF
-	TRBV7-3	TRBJ2-2	-	TGTGCCAGCACCGCCGGGACACCAGGGGAGCTGTTTTTT	CASTAGTPGELFF
-	TRBV5-4	TRBJ2-3	once	TGTGCCAGCAGCTTGGTAGGGACTGCGACAGATACGCAGTATTTT	CASSLVGTATDTQYF
-	TRBV9	TRBJ2-1	-	TGTGCCAGCAGTAATGGGAGTTACTCCTACAATGAGCAGTTCTTC	CASSNGSYSYNEQFF
TRBD1	TRBV11-3	TRBJ2-3	once	TGTGCCAGCAGCCCGGGACAGGAAACAGATACGCAGTATTTT	CASSPGQETDTQYF
TRBD2	TRBV5-1	TRBJ2-1	-	TGCGCCAGCAGCTCAGCCGGGACTAGCGGGGTTAGCTCCTACAATGAGCAGTTCTTC	CASSSAGTSGVSSYNEQFF
-	TRBV28	TRBJ2-4	-	TGTGCCAGCAGTTTGAAGGGGAAGACCAAAAACATTCAGTACTTC	CASSLKGKTKNIQYF
TRBD2	TRBV5-4	TRBJ2-3	-	TGTGCCAGCAGCTTGGGGGCGGGGGGGGCAGATACGCAGTATTTT	CASSLGAGGADTQYF
-	TRBV12-5	TRBJ2-7	-	TGTGCTAGTGGTTTGACTAGCTTCGAGCAGTACTTC	CASGLTSFEQYF
-	TRBV6-1	TRBJ2-3	-	TGTGCCAGCAGTGAACGAAGACGCGTTGGGCAGAACACGCTTGGGGCCGGCACAGATACGCAGTATTTT	CASSERRRVGQNTLGAGTDTQYF
-	TRBV6-5	TRBJ2-7	few	TGTGCCAGCAGACAGACAGACGTTACCGAGCAGTACTTC	CASRQTDVTEQYF
TRBD1	TRBV5-4	TRBJ1-1	-	TGTGCCAGCAGCTTTACAGGGGGCTCTGTCACTGAAGCTTTCTTT	CASSFTGGSVTEAFF
TRBD1	TRBV5-6	TRBJ1-6	-	TGTGCCAGCAGCCGCGGGACAGAGTGGAATTCACCCCTCCACTTT	CASSRGTEWNSPLHF
TRBD1	TRBV7-2	TRBJ1-3	-	TGTGCCAGCACGGTACAGGGGACGGGAGGAAACACCATATATTTT	CASTVQGTGGNTIYF
-	TRBV7-2	TRBJ1-1	-	TGTGCCAGCACCCAAATAAGGGGAAGTACTGAAGCTTTCTTT	CASTQIRGSTEAFF
TRBD1	TRBV14	TRBJ1-2	-	TGTGCCAGCAGCCGCAATTACAGGGGGCGAGGAGACTATGGCTACACCTTC	CASSRNYRGRGDYGYTF
-	TRBV5-6	TRBJ2-3	-	TGTGCCAGCAGCCGGCCCGGGTCCCTCACAGATACGCAGTATTTT	CASSRPGSLTDTQYF
TRBD1	TRBV28	TRBJ2-1	-	TGTGCCAGCAGTTACCGGACAGGGGTTACCTACAATGAGCAGTTCTTC	CASSYRTGVTYNEQFF
TRBD2	TRBV5-4	TRBJ2-1	-	TGTGCCAGCTCTCCGACTAGCGGAAGCTCCTACAATGAGCAGTTCTTC	CASSPTSGSSYNEQFF
-	TRBV28	TRBJ1-1	-	TGTGCCATCAAAGGGGGGAACACTGAAGCTTTCTTT	CAIKGGNTEAFF
-	TRBV28	TRBJ2-7	-	TGTGCCAGCACCTTCGGGGGTGCCTACGAGCAGTACTTC	CASTFGGAYEQYF
TRBD1	TRBV7-2	TRBJ2-7	-	TGTGCCGGCAGCCGGACAGGGGGAGGCTCCTACGAGCAGTACTTC	CAGSRTGGGSYEQYF
TRBD1	TRBV11-2	TRBJ1-5	-	TGTGCCAGCAGCCTATACAGGGGTCAGCCCCAGCATTTT	CASSLYRGQPQHF
TRBD2	TRBV4-2	TRBJ2-2	-	TGTGCCAGCAGCCATGGACTAGCGGAAACACGGGACACCGGGGAGCTGTTTTTT	CASSHGLAETRDTGELFF
TRBD1	TRBV18	TRBJ2-3	-	TGTGCCAGCTCACTCGACAGGGGCACAGATACGCAGTATTTT	CASSLDRGTDTQYF
-	TRBV9	TRBJ2-1	-	TGTGCCAGCACTCCCGGGGAGAGCTCGTTGTTGGACAATGAGCAGTTCTTC	CASTPGESSLLDNEQFF
TRBD1	TRBV10-3	TRBJ1-4	-	TGTGCCACCTCGACAGGGACAACTAATGAAAAACTGTTTTTT	CATSTGTTNEKLFF
TRBD1	TRBV28	TRBJ2-7	-	TGTGCCAGCAGTTTAGGGGGGACAGGGTGGGACGAGCAGTACTTC	CASSLGGTGWDEQYF
TRBD1	TRBV5-4	TRBJ2-3	once	TGTGCCAGCAGCCTACAGGGGGCCGGGACAGATACGCAGTATTTT	CASSLQGAGTDTQYF
-	TRBV30	TRBJ1-2	-	TGTGCCTGGATAGTCGGCGGCAGGGAGGAGGGCTACACCTTC	CAWIVGGREEGYTF
-	TRBV19	TRBJ1-2	-	TGTGCCAGTAGTACTACGGACAGTATCTATGGCTACACCTTC	CASSTTDSIYGYTF
-	TRBV10-3	TRBJ1-2	-	TGTGCCATCAGAGGGGGAACAGGGACCTATGGCTACACCTTC	CAIRGGTGTYGYTF
TRBD2	TRBV28	TRBJ2-1	-	TGTGCCAGCAGTTTCCGGCGGGAGAGTTACTACAATGAGCAGTTCTTC	CASSFRRESYYNEQFF
-	TRBV11-2	TRBJ2-5	-	TGTGCCAGCAGCACGGGGGTCCAAGAGACCCAGTACTTC	CASSTGVQETQYF
-	TRBV21-1	TRBJ1-5	-	TGTGCCAGCCGTCATAGGGAGTCAAGCAATCAGCCCCAGCATTTT	CASRHRESSNQPQHF
-	TRBV6-1	TRBJ1-5	-	TGTGCCAGCACCTATTCGGGATTGGGTCAGCCCCAGCATTTT	CASTYSGLGQPQHF
TRBD1	TRBV6-4	TRBJ2-1	-	TGTGCCAGCAGCGATCGGACAGGGGGCTTGAATGAGCAGTTCTTC	CASSDRTGGLNEQFF
-	TRBV30	TRBJ2-3	-	TGTGCCTGGTTAGGGGGTGGGGGAGATACGCAGTATTTT	CAWLGGGGDTQYF
TRBD1	TRBV18	TRBJ1-1	-	TGTGCCAGCTCACCGACAGGGCCCGGAACTGAAGCTTTCTTT	CASSPTGPGTEAFF
-	TRBV7-9	TRBJ2-7	-	TGTGCCAGCAGCGGCATAGCGGTTCCGACCCACGAGCAGTACTTC	CASSGIAVPTHEQYF
-	TRBV19	TRBJ2-5	-	TGTGCCAGTACCCCAGTTGGCGGTCGAGAGACCCAGTACTTC	CASTPVGGRETQYF
TRBD1	TRBV5-1	TRBJ2-5	-	TGCGCCAGCAGCCCGGGGACAGGGGGCCAAGAGACCCAGTACTTC	CASSPGTGGQETQYF
TRBD1	TRBV7-8	TRBJ1-1	-	TGTGCCAGCAGCTTAGGGAGGACAGGGGAGACTGAAGCTTTCTTT	CASSLGRTGETEAFF
-	TRBV10-3	TRBJ2-7	-	TGTGCCATCAGTGATAAGGGGCTATACGAGCAGTACTTC	CAISDKGLYEQYF
TRBD2	TRBV6-6	TRBJ2-3	-	TGTGCCTTGAGCGGGGGCCATAGCACAGATACGCAGTATTTT	CALSGGHSTDTQYF
-	TRBV11-2	TRBJ1-5	-	TGTGCCAGCAGTCCTAATAGCAATCAGCCCCAGCATTTT	CASSPNSNQPQHF
-	TRBV2	TRBJ2-5	once	TGTGCCAGCAGTGAACAGGGTCCCCTAAATGAGCAGTACTTC	CASSEQGPLNEQYF
-	TRBV2	TRBJ1-3	few	TGTGCCAGCAGTGAGGCAGGGGCGAGATCTGGAAACACCATATATTTT	CASSEAGARSGNTIYF
TRBD1	TRBV28	TRBJ2-3	-	TGTGCCAGCAGTTTGTTATTAGGGGACAGGGTTAGCACAGATACGCAGTATTTT	CASSLLLGDRVSTDTQYF